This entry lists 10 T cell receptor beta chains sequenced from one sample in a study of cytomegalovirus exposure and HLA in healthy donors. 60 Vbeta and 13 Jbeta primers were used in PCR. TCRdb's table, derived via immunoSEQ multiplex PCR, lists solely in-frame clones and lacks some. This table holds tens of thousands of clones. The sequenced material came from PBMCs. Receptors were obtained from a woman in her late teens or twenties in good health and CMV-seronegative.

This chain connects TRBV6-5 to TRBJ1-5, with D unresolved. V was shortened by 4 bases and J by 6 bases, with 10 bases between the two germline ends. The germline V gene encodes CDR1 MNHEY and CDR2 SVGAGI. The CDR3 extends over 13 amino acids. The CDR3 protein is CASSFKLGQPQHF. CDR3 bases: TGTGCCAGCAGTTTCAAGCTCGGTCAGCCCCAGCATTTT.

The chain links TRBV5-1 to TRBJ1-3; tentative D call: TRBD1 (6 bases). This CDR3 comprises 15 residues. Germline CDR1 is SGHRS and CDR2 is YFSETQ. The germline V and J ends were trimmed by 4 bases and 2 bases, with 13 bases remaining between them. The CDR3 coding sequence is TGCGCCAGCAGCGAACAGGGATTTGCTGGAAACACCATATATTTT. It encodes CASSEQGFAGNTIYF. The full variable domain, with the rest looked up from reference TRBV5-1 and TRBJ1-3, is KAGVTQTPRYLIKTRGQQVTLSCSPISGHRSVSWYQQTPGQGLQFLFEYFSETQRNKGNFPGRFSGRQFSNSRSEMNVSTLELGDSALYLCASSEQGFAGNTIYFGEGSWLTVV.

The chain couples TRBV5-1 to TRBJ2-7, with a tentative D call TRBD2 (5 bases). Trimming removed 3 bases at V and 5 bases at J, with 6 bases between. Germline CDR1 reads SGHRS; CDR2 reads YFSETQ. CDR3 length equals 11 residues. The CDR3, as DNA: TGCGCCAGCAGCTCGGGGAACGAGCAGTACTTC. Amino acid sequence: CASSSGNEQYF.

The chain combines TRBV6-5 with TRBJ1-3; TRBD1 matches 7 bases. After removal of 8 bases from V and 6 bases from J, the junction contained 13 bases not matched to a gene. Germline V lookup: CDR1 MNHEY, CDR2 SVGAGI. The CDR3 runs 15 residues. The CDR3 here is CASRGQARSENTIYF. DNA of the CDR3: TGTGCCAGCCGAGGACAGGCACGATCGGAAAACACCATATATTTT.

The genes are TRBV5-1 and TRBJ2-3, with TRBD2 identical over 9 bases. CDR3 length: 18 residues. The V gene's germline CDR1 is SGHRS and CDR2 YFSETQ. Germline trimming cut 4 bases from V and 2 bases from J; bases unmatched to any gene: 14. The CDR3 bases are TGCGCCAGCAGCCTGGAAGGGTTGGGACTAGCTCCCACAGATACGCAGTATTTT. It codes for CASSLEGLGLAPTDTQYF.

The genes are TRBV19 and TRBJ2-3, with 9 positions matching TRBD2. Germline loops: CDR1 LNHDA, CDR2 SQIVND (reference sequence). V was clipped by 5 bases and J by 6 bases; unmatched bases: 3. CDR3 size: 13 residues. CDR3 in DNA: TGTGCCAGTAGTGTTAGCGGGGGCGATACGCAGTATTTT. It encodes CASSVSGGDTQYF.

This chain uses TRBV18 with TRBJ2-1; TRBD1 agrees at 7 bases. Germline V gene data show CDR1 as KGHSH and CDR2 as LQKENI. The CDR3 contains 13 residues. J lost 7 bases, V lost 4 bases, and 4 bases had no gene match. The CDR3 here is CASSQGALNEQFF. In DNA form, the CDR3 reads TGTGCCAGCTCACAGGGGGCTCTAAATGAGCAGTTCTTC.

CDR3 sequence (DNA): TGTGCCAGCAGCTTGACAGGGAACACTGAAGCTTTCTTT. Its protein product is CASSLTGNTEAFF. The chain has TRBV5-6 and TRBJ1-1; D perhaps matches TRBD1 (5 bases). V lost 1 base to trimming and J lost 1 base, with 5 bases between them. Germline loops: CDR1 SGHDT, CDR2 YYEEEE. This CDR3 comprises 13 residues.

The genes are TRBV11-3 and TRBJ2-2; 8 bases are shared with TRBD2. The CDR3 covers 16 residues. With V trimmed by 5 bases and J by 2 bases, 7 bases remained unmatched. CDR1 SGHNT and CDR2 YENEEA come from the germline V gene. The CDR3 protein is CASSPTGLVNTGELFF. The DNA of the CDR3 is TGTGCCAGCAGCCCTACGGGACTAGTAAACACCGGGGAGCTGTTTTTT.

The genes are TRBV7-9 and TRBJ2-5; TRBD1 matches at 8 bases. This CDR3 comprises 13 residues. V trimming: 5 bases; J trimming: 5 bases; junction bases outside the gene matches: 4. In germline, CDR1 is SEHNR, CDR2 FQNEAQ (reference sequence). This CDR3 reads CASSPRGPETQYF. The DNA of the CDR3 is TGTGCCAGCAGCCCCAGGGGGCCGGAGACCCAGTACTTC.